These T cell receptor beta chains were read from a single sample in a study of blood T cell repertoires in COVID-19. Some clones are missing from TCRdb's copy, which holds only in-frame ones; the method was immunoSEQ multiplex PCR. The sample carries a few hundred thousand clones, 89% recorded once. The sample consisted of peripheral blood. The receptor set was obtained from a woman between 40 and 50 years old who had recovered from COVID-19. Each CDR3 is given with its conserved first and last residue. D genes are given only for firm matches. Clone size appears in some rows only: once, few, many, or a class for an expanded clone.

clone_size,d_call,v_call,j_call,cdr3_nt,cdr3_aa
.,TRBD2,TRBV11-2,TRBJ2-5,TGTGCCAGCAGCTCTGTCACGAAACTAGCGGGCGTTCAAGAGACCCAGTACTTC,CASSSVTKLAGVQETQYF
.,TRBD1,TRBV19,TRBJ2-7,TGTGCCAGTAGGGTGGGACAGGGAAATTCCTACGAGCAGTACTTC,CASRVGQGNSYEQYF
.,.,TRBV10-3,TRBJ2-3,TGTGCCATCAGTCGGTCGAAGCCCACAGATACGCAGTATTTT,CAISRSKPTDTQYF
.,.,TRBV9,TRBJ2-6,TGTGCCAGCAGCGTAGGCTCGGGAGTTGGGGCCAACGTCCTGACTTTC,CASSVGSGVGANVLTF
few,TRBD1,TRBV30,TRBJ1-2,TGTGCCTGGAACGGGGACAGGGGGCTGCGAGGCTACACCTTC,CAWNGDRGLRGYTF
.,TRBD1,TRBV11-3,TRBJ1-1,TGTGCCAGCAGCTTAGGACAGGGAGGGAACACTGAAGCTTTCTTT,CASSLGQGGNTEAFF
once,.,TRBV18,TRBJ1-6,TGTGCCAGCTCACCATTGTCCCAGGGAAATAATTCACCCCTCCACTTT,CASSPLSQGNNSPLHF
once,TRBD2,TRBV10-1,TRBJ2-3,TGCGCCAGCAGTGCCGGGACTAGCGGGACGGGAGATACGCAGTATTTT,CASSAGTSGTGDTQYF
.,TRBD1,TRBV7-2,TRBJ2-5,TGTGCCAGCAGCTTAGGGCTCCGGGACAGGGGGGAGACCCAGTACTTC,CASSLGLRDRGETQYF
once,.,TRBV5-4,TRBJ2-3,TGTGCCAGCAGCCCGGGTGGGGCGGATAGCACAGATACGCAGTATTTT,CASSPGGADSTDTQYF
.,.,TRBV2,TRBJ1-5,TGTGCCAGCAGTCGACTAGGTGGAAATAGCAATCAGCCCCAGCATTTT,CASSRLGGNSNQPQHF
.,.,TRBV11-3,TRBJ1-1,TGTGCCAGCAGCCCTGTAGGCGGCAGTATGAACACTGAAGCTTTCTTT,CASSPVGGSMNTEAFF
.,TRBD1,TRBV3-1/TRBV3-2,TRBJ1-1,TGTGCCAGCAGCCAAGGGACAGGGAAGGCTTTCTTT,CASSQGTGKAFF
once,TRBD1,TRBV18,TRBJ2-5,TGTGCCAGCTCACCGATGGCAGGGGGCGCTGGGTCACAAGAGACCCAGTACTTC,CASSPMAGGAGSQETQYF
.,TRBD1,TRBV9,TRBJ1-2,TGTGCCAGCAGCCCGAGACAGGGGGCTCATGGCTACACCTTC,CASSPRQGAHGYTF
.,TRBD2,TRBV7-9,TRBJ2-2,TGTGCCAGCAGCCTTAGCGGGGGGACGAACACCGGGGAGCTGTTTTTT,CASSLSGGTNTGELFF
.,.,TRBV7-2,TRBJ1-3,TGTGCCAGCAGCTTTATGGGGCCTGGAAACACCATATATTTT,CASSFMGPGNTIYF
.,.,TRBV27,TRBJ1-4,TGTGCCAGCAGTTTCAGCGGGGACCCAGAAAAACTGTTTTTT,CASSFSGDPEKLFF
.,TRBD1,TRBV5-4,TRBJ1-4,TGTGCCAGCAGCCCCGCAGGGGGGATTAATGAAAAACTGTTTTTT,CASSPAGGINEKLFF
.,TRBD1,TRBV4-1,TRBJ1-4,TGCGCCAGCAGCGACCGGGACAGTAATGAAAAACTGTTTTTT,CASSDRDSNEKLFF
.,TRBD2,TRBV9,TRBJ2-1,TGTGCCAGCAGCGTAGAAATTCGGACTAGCGGGGGATACGGTGAGCAGTTCTTC,CASSVEIRTSGGYGEQFF
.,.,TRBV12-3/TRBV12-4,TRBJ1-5,TGTGCCAGCAGGTCCCTGGCCCAGCCCCAGCATTTT,CASRSLAQPQHF
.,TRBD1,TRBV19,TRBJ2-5,TGTGCCAGTAGTAGCACGACAGGGGTCGGTTCAGAGACCCAGTACTTC,CASSSTTGVGSETQYF
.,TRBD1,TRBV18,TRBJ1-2,TGTGCCAGCTCACCACGGACAGGGGGCGCAGACTATGGCTACACCTTC,CASSPRTGGADYGYTF
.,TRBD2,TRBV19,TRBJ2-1,TGTGCCAGTAGTACTAGCGGGGGGTACAATGAGCAGTTCTTC,CASSTSGGYNEQFF
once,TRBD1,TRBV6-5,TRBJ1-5,TGTGCCAGCAGCCCGACAGGGGGCGACTGGCAGCCCCAGCATTTT,CASSPTGGDWQPQHF
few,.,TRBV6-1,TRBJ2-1,TGTGCCAGCAGTGAAGGGTGGGAGTCCTACAATGAGCAGTTCTTC,CASSEGWESYNEQFF
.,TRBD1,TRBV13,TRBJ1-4,TGTGCCAGCAGCAAAAGCCGGGACAGGGGGCGGCCAAGGGAAAAACTGTTTTTT,CASSKSRDRGRPREKLFF
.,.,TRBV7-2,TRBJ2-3,TGTGCCAGCAGCTTAAGTTATAGCGCAGATACGCAGTATTTT,CASSLSYSADTQYF
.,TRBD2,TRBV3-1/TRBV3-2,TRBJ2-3,TGTGCCAGCAGCCAACGCCTACCGGGACTAGCGGGGAGAAACACGCAGTATTTT,CASSQRLPGLAGRNTQYF
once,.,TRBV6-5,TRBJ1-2,TGTGCCAGCAGCCATACGCAGGGGGGCTACACCTTC,CASSHTQGGYTF
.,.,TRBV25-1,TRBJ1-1,TGTGCCAGCAGTCCTCCCCGGGGGGCGCTTTTTGAAGCTTTCTTT,CASSPPRGALFEAFF
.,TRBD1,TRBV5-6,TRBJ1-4,TGTGCCAGCAGCCCAGGCCAGGGGGCGGGTGAAAAACTGTTTTTT,CASSPGQGAGEKLFF
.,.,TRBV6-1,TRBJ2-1,TGTGCCAGCAGTGAGGACAGTTTCTCCTACAATGAGCAGTTCTTC,CASSEDSFSYNEQFF
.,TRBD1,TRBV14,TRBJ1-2,TGTGCCAGCAGCCAAGAGACAGGGAGGATCTATGGCTACACCTTC,CASSQETGRIYGYTF
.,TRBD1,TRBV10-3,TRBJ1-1,TGTGCCACTAACAGGGGCGTCCTGAACACTGAAGCTTTCTTT,CATNRGVLNTEAFF
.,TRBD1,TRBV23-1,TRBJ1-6,TGCGCCAGCAGTCAACCGGGACAGGGGAATTCACCCCTCCACTTT,CASSQPGQGNSPLHF
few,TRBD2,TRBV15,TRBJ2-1,TGTGCCACCACGAGCGGGAGCTACAATGAGCAGTTCTTC,CATTSGSYNEQFF
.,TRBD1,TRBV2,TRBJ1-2,TGTGCCTGCGGACAGGAGGCGCAAGGCTACACCTTC,CACGQEAQGYTF
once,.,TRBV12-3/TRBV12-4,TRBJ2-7,TGTGCCAGCAGTCCCTCTACGGGGTACGAGCAGTACTTC,CASSPSTGYEQYF
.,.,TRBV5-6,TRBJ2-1,TGTGCCAGCAGCCCCTCCCCAATCCGGGGAGGCTCCTACAATGAGCAGTTCTTC,CASSPSPIRGGSYNEQFF
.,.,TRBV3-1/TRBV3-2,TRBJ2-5,TGTGCCAGCAGCCAATACACGGGAGAGACCCAGTACTTC,CASSQYTGETQYF
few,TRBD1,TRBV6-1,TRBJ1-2,TGTGCCAGCAAAATAACCGGGACAGGCTATGGCTACACCTTC,CASKITGTGYGYTF
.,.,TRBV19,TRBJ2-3,TGTGCCAGTAGAGGGGACATCAGCACAGATACGCAGTATTTT,CASRGDISTDTQYF
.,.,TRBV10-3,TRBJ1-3,TGTGCCATCAGTGAGACAGTGGGGGGCTCTGGAAACACCATATATTTT,CAISETVGGSGNTIYF
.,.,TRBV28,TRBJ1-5,TGTGCCAGCAGTTCCCCCTCCCAGTCTAGCAATCAGCCCCAGCATTTT,CASSSPSQSSNQPQHF
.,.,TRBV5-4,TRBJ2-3,TGTGCCAGCAGCTTATTCCTGACTAGCACAGATACGCAGTATTTT,CASSLFLTSTDTQYF
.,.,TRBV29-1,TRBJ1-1,TGCAGCGTTGACAGGGGAGGGACTGAAGCTTTCTTT,CSVDRGGTEAFF
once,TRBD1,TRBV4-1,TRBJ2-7,TGCGCCAGCAGCCCCGGGACAGGGGGTCACTACGAGCAGTACTTC,CASSPGTGGHYEQYF
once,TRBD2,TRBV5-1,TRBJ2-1,TGCGCCAGCAGCGTTGGGACTAGCACATACAATGAGCAGTTCTTC,CASSVGTSTYNEQFF
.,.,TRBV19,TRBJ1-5,TGTGCCAGTAGGGGGGGGAGTCAGCCCCAGCATTTT,CASRGGSQPQHF
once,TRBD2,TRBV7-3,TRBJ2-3,TGTGCCAGCAGCTCCCGGGGGGGCAGGGCAGATACGCAGTATTTT,CASSSRGGRADTQYF
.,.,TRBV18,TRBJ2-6,TGTGCCAGCTCACCGATGGGAGTAGCTGGGGCCAACGTCCTGACTTTC,CASSPMGVAGANVLTF
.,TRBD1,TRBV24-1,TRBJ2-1,TGTGCCACCAGTGATCGCGGACAGGGCCGAAATGAGCAGTTCTTC,CATSDRGQGRNEQFF
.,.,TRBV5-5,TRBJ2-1,TGTGCCAGCAGCTTGCGTTATGAGCAGTTCTTC,CASSLRYEQFF
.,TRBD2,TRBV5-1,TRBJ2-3,TGCGCCAGCAGCCGGGGTAGCGGGAGCACAGATACGCAGTATTTT,CASSRGSGSTDTQYF